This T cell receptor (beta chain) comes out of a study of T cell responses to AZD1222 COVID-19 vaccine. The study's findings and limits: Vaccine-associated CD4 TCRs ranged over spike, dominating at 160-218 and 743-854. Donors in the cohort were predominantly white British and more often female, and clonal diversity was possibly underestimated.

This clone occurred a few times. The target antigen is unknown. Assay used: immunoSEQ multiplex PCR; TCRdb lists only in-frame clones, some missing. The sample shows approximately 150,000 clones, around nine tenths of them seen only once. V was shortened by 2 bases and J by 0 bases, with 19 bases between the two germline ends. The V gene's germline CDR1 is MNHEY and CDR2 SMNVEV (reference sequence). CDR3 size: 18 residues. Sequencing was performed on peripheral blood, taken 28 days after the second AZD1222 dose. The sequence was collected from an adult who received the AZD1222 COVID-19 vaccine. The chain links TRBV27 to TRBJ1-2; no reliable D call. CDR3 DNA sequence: TGTGCCAGCAGTTTAAGGGTAGCATCGGGGATCGCTAACTATGGCTACACCTTC. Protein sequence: CASSLRVASGIANYGYTF.